This T cell receptor (beta chain) originates from a study of blood T cell repertoires in COVID-19. Background on the study: The samples span acute and convalescent COVID-19 from the United States, Italy and Spain.

The data were produced by immunoSEQ multiplex PCR, yet TCRdb's version contains in-frame clones alone and is incomplete. This sample yields under 60,000 clones, of which around 92% are seen a single time; roughly 6% belongs to the top ten. CDR1 is GTSNPN, CDR2 SVGIG, per germline (reference sequence). Between the trimmed V and J ends, which lost 2 bases and 4 bases, there was a span of 15 bases. The CDR3 sequence is 14 residues long. Sequenced sample: peripheral blood. The receptor was derived from a man in his fifties or sixties with active COVID-19. The gene calls are TRBV30 and TRBJ2-7, with D perhaps TRBD2 (5 bases). The CDR3 DNA is TGTGCCTGGAGTACCGGGGATGTAGGGTACGAGCAGTACTTC. Its protein is CAWSTGDVGYEQYF.